This T cell receptor beta chain came from a study of T cell responses to AZD1222 COVID-19 vaccine. Study at large: Researchers grouped second doses given at about 4 or about 12 weeks into one pool.

The CDR3 totals 11 residues. V was cut by 2 bases and J by 8 bases, with 7 bases left in between. The V gene's germline CDR1 is SGHRS and CDR2 YFSETQ. On this clone: Its antigen is not known.

General study points: The donor cohort was predominantly white British with a female majority, and clonal diversity may have been underestimated. It was only a handful of AZD1222 recipients who were seropositive at baseline. Spike-specific TCR breadth and depth went up after people got two AZD1222 doses.

Sequencing was performed with immunoSEQ multiplex PCR; in TCRdb, only in-frame clones are kept and a portion is missing. The table includes fewer than 200,000 clones, just under 90% detected once. The TCR sequence derives from an adult in good health. The V and J genes are TRBV5-1 and TRBJ1-2, with D hard to call. Sequencing was performed on peripheral blood, taken on day 0 of AZD1222 vaccination. As DNA, the CDR3 is TGCGCCAGCAGCTTTGAAGACGGCTACACCTTC. Encoded protein: CASSFEDGYTF.